Below are 21 T cell receptor beta chains sequenced from a single sample in a study of blood T cells in healthy people across ages. With a J-beta primer mix and a sample-barcoded 5' primer, a second PCR ran roughly 7 to 11 cycles. TCRdb redid the calling of the 5' RACE reads with MiXCR, one entry per CDR3 protein. This sample has about 780,000 distinct CDR3 sequences; about half occur once, and the top ten carry 15% to 20%. The sequenced material came from blood. These receptors came from an elderly man in good health.

This sequence joins TRBV11-2 and TRBJ2-3, with a weak D call TRBD2 (5 bases). This CDR3 contains 15 residues. Germline V gene sequence: CDR1 SGHAT, CDR2 FQNNGV. V lost 5 bases, J lost 4 bases, and 16 bases lay in between. As DNA, the CDR3 is TGTGCCAGCAGCCTCCAGCGGCTTTTCGCAGATACGCAGTATTTT. Translated, it gives CASSLQRLFADTQYF.

This clonotype was seen a few times. This sequence joins TRBV3-1 and TRBJ1-2; tentative D call: TRBD1 (5 bases). Looked up from germline, CDR1 is LGHDT and CDR2 is YNNKEL (reference sequence). Trimming left V 3 bases short and J 0 bases short, with 26 bases between. The CDR3 runs to 20 residues. Here the CDR3 DNA reads TGTGCCAGCAGCCAGAATCGACTACCTCGGACAACGGATACTAACTATGGCTACACCTTC. The encoded protein is CASSQNRLPRTTDTNYGYTF.

The genes are TRBV28 and TRBJ1-2, with 10 bases aligning to TRBD1. CDR3 length equals 16 residues. Trimming at V came to 5 bases and at J to 7 bases, leaving 13 bases not matched to a gene. Per germline, CDR1 MDHEN and CDR2 SYDVKM. As DNA, the CDR3 is TGTGCCAGCAGTCCGATCCGGACAGGGGGGGAAGGTGGCTACACCTTC. It yields the protein CASSPIRTGGEGGYTF.

V gene TRBV2 combines with J gene TRBJ2-2; D remains unclear. V was clipped by 6 bases and J by 5 bases, with 4 bases between them. The germline gives CDR1 SNHLY, CDR2 FYNNEI. The CDR3 consists of 11 residues. This chain's CDR3 is CASRTTGELFF. CDR3 nucleotides: TGTGCCAGCAGGACTACCGGGGAGCTGTTTTTT.

This clonotype was seen more than once but under ten times. The rearrangement joins TRBV20-1 to TRBJ2-3; D remains ambiguous. CDR1 is DFQATT, CDR2 SNEGSKA, per germline (reference sequence). Trimming shortened V by 0 bases and J by 0 bases, and 13 bases separated the two germline ends. The CDR3 runs to 16 residues. For the CDR3, the DNA is TGCAGTGCTAGAGATCGTTCCGGTGCTAGCACAGATACGCAGTATTTT. Translation: CSARDRSGASTDTQYF.

Only a few counts were recorded for this clonotype. The chain recombines TRBV7-2 with TRBJ1-4, with 7 positions matching TRBD1. CDR1 and CDR2 (germline): SGHTA, FQGNSA. The CDR3 has 15 amino acids. The J segment lost 1 base and the V segment lost 5 bases, leaving 4 bases of the junction unmatched. The CDR3 sequence is CASSQRQGTNEKLFF. CDR3 nucleotide sequence: TGTGCCAGCAGCCAGCGACAGGGAACTAATGAAAAACTGTTTTTT.

The chain uses TRBV7-2 and TRBJ1-1; no clear D. Germline values: CDR1 SGHTA, CDR2 FQGNSA. The CDR3 runs to 12 residues. The ends were cut back, 2 bases at V and 6 bases at J, with 7 bases in the middle. The CDR3 sequence is CASSLWRAEAFF. The DNA of the CDR3 is TGTGCCAGCAGCTTATGGAGGGCTGAAGCTTTCTTT.

This clonotype has more than one count but fewer than ten. The V and J genes are TRBV28 and TRBJ2-3; 8 bases are a match to TRBD1. With V trimmed by 5 bases and J by 3 bases, 10 bases remained unmatched. This CDR3 spans 16 amino acids. CDR1 is MDHEN, CDR2 SYDVKM, per germline. The CDR3 here is CASSLQGAHETDTQYF. The CDR3, as DNA: TGTGCCAGCAGTCTCCAGGGGGCACACGAAACAGATACGCAGTATTTT.

The chain has TRBV5-5 and TRBJ2-1; 9 nucleotides match TRBD2. The CDR3 contains 18 residues. The trim removed 2 bases at V and 6 bases at J, leaving 15 bases unmatched. Germline CDR1 and CDR2: SGHKS and YYEKEE (reference sequence). The DNA of the CDR3 is TGTGCCAGCAGCTTTGGTAATAGCGGGAGATGGAGAACCAATGAGCAGTTCTTC. This translates into CASSFGNSGRWRTNEQFF.

This chain connects TRBV4-1 to TRBJ2-7; D not resolved. Germline V CDR1 and CDR2: MGHRA, YSYEKL. Between the trimmed V and J ends, which lost 0 bases and 2 bases, there was a span of 8 bases. The length of the CDR3 is 14 residues. This chain's CDR3 is CASSQENPPYEQYF. The CDR3, as DNA: TGCGCCAGCAGCCAAGAGAACCCCCCCTACGAGCAGTACTTC.

This chain uses TRBV6-5 with TRBJ2-5, with 9 bases matching TRBD2. V shed 2 bases and J 4 bases; nucleotides not matched to a gene: 2. The CDR3 totals 14 residues. CDR1 is MNHEY, CDR2 SVGAGI, per germline. The CDR3 loop is CASSYIAGVETQYF. CDR3 DNA: TGTGCCAGCAGTTACATAGCGGGAGTAGAGACCCAGTACTTC.

The V gene is TRBV20-1, the J gene TRBJ1-2; a weak D match, TRBD1 (5 bases). Trimming removed 3 bases from V and 7 bases from J, with 18 bases in between. CDR1 is DFQATT and CDR2 is SNEGSKA in the germline V gene (reference sequence). There are 14 residues in the CDR3. The CDR3 DNA follows: TGCAGTGCTAGTGGGGGGTGGGGAGCGGGTGGCTACACCTTC. Its translation: CSASGGWGAGGYTF.

The CDR3 nucleotides are TGTGCCAGCAGCGGGGGACTAGCGGGACTCTACGAGCAGTACTTC. Protein product: CASSGGLAGLYEQYF. The rearrangement links TRBV5-4 to TRBJ2-7, with 13 bases matching TRBD2. Germline V gives CDR1 SGHNT, CDR2 YYREEE (reference sequence). Trimming removed 4 bases from V and 3 bases from J; junction bases left unmatched: 4. The CDR3 covers 15 residues.

This clonotype was picked up a small number of times. This chain uses TRBV30 with TRBJ2-3, with D perhaps TRBD2 (6 bases). Trimming cost V 0 bases and J 5 bases, with 15 bases left between them. CDR1 is GTSNPN, CDR2 SVGIG, per germline (reference sequence). This CDR3 contains 15 residues. CDR3: CAWSVEAAGKDTQYF. CDR3 DNA sequence: TGTGCCTGGAGTGTTGAAGCCGCGGGGAAAGATACGCAGTATTTT.

V gene TRBV6-5 combines with J gene TRBJ1-1; possibly TRBD1 for D (5 bases). Trimming stripped 6 bases from V and 3 bases from J, with 17 bases between. The length of the CDR3 is 15 residues. CDR1 is MNHEY, CDR2 SVGAGI, per germline. The CDR3 bases are TGTGCCAGCAGCCGACCGACTGGAGGGGACACTGAAGCTTTCTTT. It encodes CASSRPTGGDTEAFF.

Turning to this clonotype: At one of its ends the junction is not consistent with the germline gene, which may arise from a read error. V usage is TRBV29-1 and J usage is TRBJ2-1, with 8 bases lining up with TRBD2. The CDR3 is 13 amino acids. Germline CDR1 is SQVTM and CDR2 is ANQGSEA. The CDR3 DNA reads TGCAGCACCCTAGCGGGCTCCTACAATGAGAAGTTCTTC. Amino acids: CSTLAGSYNEKFF.

The chain recombines TRBV6-5 with TRBJ2-3, with D perhaps assigned TRBD1 or TRBD2 (5 bases each). The CDR3 is 15 residues long. The V gene lost 5 bases and the J gene lost 1 base, with 13 bases spanning the gap. The germline gives CDR1 MNHEY, CDR2 SVGAGI. The DNA of the CDR3 is TGTGCCAGCAGTCCTTGGGAGACAGGCACAGATACGCAGTATTTT. Protein sequence: CASSPWETGTDTQYF.

The genes are TRBV20-1 and TRBJ2-7, with TRBD1 identical over 9 bases. Germline-derived CDR1 and CDR2 are DFQATT and SNEGSKA (reference sequence). CDR3 length: 15 amino acids. Trimming took 1 base from V and 3 from J; bases not matched to a gene: 7. The CDR3 DNA reads as TGCAGTGCTAGAGCCGACAGGGGGGAGGGCTACGAGCAGTACTTC. Translating gives CSARADRGEGYEQYF.

The chain employs TRBV20-1 and TRBJ2-7; D remains unclear. CDR1 is DFQATT and CDR2 is SNEGSKA in the germline V gene (reference sequence). V dropped 4 bases and J dropped 2 bases, with 9 bases sitting between them. The CDR3 is made up of 12 amino acids. The CDR3 nucleotides are TGCAGTGCTAACGGACCACCCTACGAGCAGTACTTC. Translating gives CSANGPPYEQYF.

This clonotype has just one count. A much larger clone differs from this one at a single base, so this may be a read error. The chain has TRBV12-3 or TRBV12-4 and TRBJ2-7; D not certain. V was trimmed by 6 bases and J by 1 base, leaving 13 bases between them. CDR3 length: 14 residues. CDR3 residues: CASRPSEVSYEQYF. CDR3 bases: TGTGCCAGCAGGCCCTCTGAAGTTTCCTACGAGCAGTACTTC.

The chain employs TRBV5-4 and TRBJ2-3; D not resolved. Germline V gene sequence: CDR1 SGHNT, CDR2 YYREEE (reference sequence). The CDR3 spans 18 residues. The V end was cut by 0 bases, the J end by 4 bases, with 21 bases between. CDR3 coding DNA: TGTGCCAGCAGCTTGGCCGGCTCCCTCGTGGGTTTATCAGATACGCAGTATTTT. Protein sequence: CASSLAGSLVGLSDTQYF.